This T cell receptor beta chain derives from a study of blood T cell repertoires in COVID-19. About the research overall: The study drew acute and convalescent COVID-19 samples from the United States, Italy and Spain. PBMCs, B-cell-depleted T cells, or T cells were the source of the cDNA or gDNA that made up the material.

Authors' processing steps: Estimation of nucleated cell counts was performed using reference gene primer amplification. Only in-frame clones appear in the TCRdb table, and some are missing; sequencing was by immunoSEQ multiplex PCR. Clonal size and the V and J genes are those of that table, whereas D and trimming came from the DNA. Among 150,000 to 200,000 clones listed, almost 80% were seen once. CDR1 and CDR2 from the germline V gene are SGHRS and YFSETQ. The CDR3 extends over 15 amino acids. Trimming removed 2 bases from V and 4 bases from J, with 15 bases in between. V usage is TRBV5-1 and J usage is TRBJ1-2; D might be TRBD1 (5 bases). The receptor's source is a man in his sixties with active or convalescent COVID-19. The sequenced sample was peripheral blood. The DNA for the CDR3 is TGCGCCAGCAGCTTAGAGAGACAGCCGATCTATGGCTACACCTTC. Amino acid sequence: CASSLERQPIYGYTF.